These 24 T cell receptor beta chains were all obtained from the same sample, sequenced in a study of CD8+ T cells in alopecia areata. The treatment here: oral pan-JAK inhibitor, 5-10 mg twice daily. RNA extraction was followed by reverse transcription into cDNA, which acted as the sequencing template. Generated by immunoSEQ multiplex PCR, the TCRdb table keeps only in-frame clones and is missing some. The sample yields around 190,000 clones, about three fifths seen once. The sample in question was CD4+ T cells sorted from blood, obtained at week 24, from a patient treated with tofacitinib. The receptor source for this set is a human donor with alopecia areata.

The chain uses TRBV5-6 and TRBJ1-1; D uncertain. V was shortened by 3 bases and J by 4 bases, with 10 bases between the two germline ends. This CDR3 comprises 13 residues. Germline V gives CDR1 SGHDT, CDR2 YYEEEE. Here the CDR3 DNA reads TGTGCCAGCAGCTCCCGTTGGGGCACTGAAGCTTTCTTT. Encoded protein: CASSSRWGTEAFF.

The chain is built from TRBV20-1 and TRBJ2-3; the D call may be TRBD1 or TRBD2 (6 bases each). V gave up 6 bases and J gave up 3 bases, with 7 bases separating them. The germline gives CDR1 DFQATT, CDR2 SNEGSKA (reference sequence). There are 11 residues in the CDR3. The CDR3 region has the DNA TGCAGTGCAGGGGGGACAGATACGCAGTATTTT. Its protein product is CSAGGTDTQYF.

This rearrangement joins TRBV5-1 to TRBJ2-3, with D possibly TRBD1 on 6 matching bases. The CDR3 runs to 16 residues. Deletions cut 3 bases from V and 0 bases from J, with 14 bases between. CDR1 is SGHRS, CDR2 YFSETQ, per germline. The CDR3 DNA reads as TGCGCCAGCAGCTCCCTGACAGGCCGAAGCACAGATACGCAGTATTTT. It encodes CASSSLTGRSTDTQYF.

V and J are TRBV29-1 and TRBJ1-4; 8 nucleotides match TRBD1. The V gene end was trimmed by 5 bases and the J gene end by 0 bases; junction bases not matched to a gene: 5. The germline V gene has CDR1 SQVTM and CDR2 ANQGSEA. The CDR3 is 15 residues long. The CDR3 region is CSVRGQGSTNEKLFF. For the CDR3, the DNA is TGCAGCGTTCGTGGACAGGGCTCAACTAATGAAAAACTGTTTTTT.

The V gene is TRBV6-1, the J gene TRBJ1-1; D gene uncertain. Germline CDR1 is MNHNS and CDR2 is SASEGT. CDR3 length: 13 amino acids. V was cut by 6 bases and J by 7 bases, with 15 bases left in between. The CDR3 region has the DNA TGTGCCAGCAGCTTGATTTCGGAGGGTGAAGCTTTCTTT. This translates into CASSLISEGEAFF.

The CDR3 region is CASSLTGVAEKLFF. CDR3 nucleotide sequence: TGTGCCAGCAGCTTGACAGGGGTGGCTGAAAAACTGTTTTTT. The chain carries TRBV11-2 and TRBJ1-4, with 8 bases fitting TRBD1. After removal of 3 bases from V and 7 bases from J, the junction contained 4 bases not matched to a gene. Germline-derived CDR1 and CDR2 are SGHAT and FQNNGV. This CDR3 is 14 amino acids long. Based on the CDR3 plus reference TRBV11-2 and TRBJ1-4, the full variable domain is EAGVAQSPRYKIIEKRQSVAFWCNPISGHATLYWYQQILGQGPKLLIQFQNNGVVDDSQLPKDRFSAERLKGVDSTLKIQPAKLEDSAVYLCASSLTGVAEKLFFGSGTQLSVL.

The gene calls are TRBV29-1 and TRBJ2-1, with D maybe TRBD1 (8 bases). The CDR3 has 13 amino acids. Germline V CDR1 and CDR2: SQVTM, ANQGSEA. V lost 1 base and J lost 13, with 17 bases in between. CDR3 DNA: TGCAGCGTTGAAGGAGCGGGGACAGGACTACAGTTCTTC. This encodes CSVEGAGTGLQFF.

The chain carries TRBV6-1 and TRBJ2-5, with a tentative D call TRBD2 (7 bases). This CDR3 region has 17 residues. V dropped 2 bases and J dropped 1 base, with 17 bases sitting between them. CDR1 and CDR2 (germline): MNHNS, SASEGT. The CDR3 spells CASSERGGGTLQETQYF. CDR3 DNA: TGTGCCAGCAGTGAAAGGGGAGGGGGAACTCTCCAAGAGACCCAGTACTTC.

This clone was seen only once. The CDR3 nucleotides read TGCGCCAGCACCGACAGAATCCAAGAGACCCAGTACTTC. It encodes CASTDRIQETQYF. The chain has TRBV5-1 and TRBJ2-5, with D perhaps TRBD1 (5 bases). From germline, CDR1 is SGHRS and CDR2 YFSETQ. V was shortened by 6 bases and J by 1 base, with 10 bases between the two germline ends. The CDR3 runs to 13 residues.

This sequence joins TRBV29-1 and TRBJ1-1; D gene ambiguous. V shed 4 bases and J shed 1 base, with 13 bases lying between them. Germline assignment: CDR1 SQVTM and CDR2 ANQGSEA. The CDR3 is 14 residues long. The CDR3 DNA reads as TGCAGCGTTGGTCCCCGTGTAGCGAACACTGAAGCTTTCTTT. Protein: CSVGPRVANTEAFF. Looking up the rest from reference TRBV29-1 and TRBJ1-1 gives the full variable domain: SAVISQKPSRDICQRGTSLTIQCQVDSQVTMMFWYRQQPGQSLTLIATANQGSEATYESGFVIDKFPISRPNLTFSTLTVSNMSPEDSSIYLCSVGPRVANTEAFFGQGTRLTVV.

The chain uses TRBV4-1 and TRBJ1-2, with 8 bases fitting TRBD1. Unmatched junction bases numbered 3, after V lost 4 bases and J lost 8 bases. Germline CDR1 and CDR2: MGHRA and YSYEKL. The CDR3 loop spans 12 amino acids. CDR3 DNA sequence: TGCGCCAGCAGCCCCGGACAGGGAGGCTACACCTTC. Translating it yields CASSPGQGGYTF.

The rearrangement uses TRBV6-1 and TRBJ1-5; possible D gene TRBD1, 5 bases. The CDR3 totals 14 residues. Trimming removed 5 bases from V and 4 bases from J, with 12 bases in between. The V gene's germline CDR1 is MNHNS and CDR2 SASEGT. The CDR3 reads CASSLQEINQPQHF. CDR3 nucleotides: TGTGCCAGCAGTTTACAGGAGATAAATCAGCCCCAGCATTTT.

The gene calls are TRBV19 and TRBJ2-2; 8 nucleotides line up with TRBD2. Germline CDR1 and CDR2: LNHDA and SQIVND (reference sequence). CDR3 size: 13 residues. V was clipped by 9 bases and J by 6 bases; unmatched bases: 6. CDR3 coding DNA: TGTGCCAGCCGGGAGGGAGAGTCCGGGGAGCTGTTTTTT. Its translation: CASREGESGELFF.

The V call is TRBV19, the J call TRBJ1-5; the D is unclear. Germline loops: CDR1 LNHDA, CDR2 SQIVND (reference sequence). V was pared by 8 bases and J by 5 bases, with 10 bases between. CDR3 length: 12 amino acids. CDR3 bases: TGTGCCAGTCGGAGAGGTCATCAGCCCCAGCATTTT. This sequence encodes CASRRGHQPQHF.

This chain uses TRBV7-9 with TRBJ2-3, with D maybe TRBD2 (5 bases). Germline assignment: CDR1 SEHNR and CDR2 FQNEAQ (reference sequence). This CDR3 is 19 amino acids long. Deletions cut 2 bases from V and 2 bases from J, with 23 bases between. The CDR3 DNA reads as TGTGCCAGCAGCTTAAGTACCGACTTTAGCGCGATACACACAGATACGCAGTATTTT. Protein: CASSLSTDFSAIHTDTQYF.

Comment on this clone: Other DNA sequences within the sample encode an identical CDR3. V and J are TRBV7-3 and TRBJ2-3, with D uncertain. The length of the CDR3 is 13 residues. V was trimmed by 2 bases and J by 6 bases, leaving 9 bases between them. CDR1 and CDR2 from the germline V gene are SGHTA and FQGTGA. The CDR3: CASSLGVGDTQYF. The CDR3 DNA sequence: TGTGCCAGCAGCTTAGGGGTGGGGGATACGCAGTATTTT.

The rearrangement links TRBV5-6 to TRBJ1-1; 8 bases fit TRBD1. This CDR3 has 14 amino acids. Germline trimming cut 0 bases from V and 12 bases from J; bases unmatched to any gene: 10. Germline CDR1 and CDR2: SGHDT and YYEEEE. CDR3 nucleotides: TGTGCCAGCAGCTTGGGGCAGGGGGCTTTCGTAACTTTCTTT. This translates into CASSLGQGAFVTFF.

This sequence joins TRBV29-1 and TRBJ1-2; no clear D. This CDR3 spans 11 amino acids. Germline V gene lookup returns CDR1 SQVTM and CDR2 ANQGSEA. The V and J ends lost 4 bases and 6 bases respectively, with 9 bases between them. The CDR3 sequence is CSVGREDGYTF. The CDR3 DNA follows: TGCAGCGTTGGTAGGGAGGATGGCTACACCTTC.

The chain couples TRBV5-1 to TRBJ1-4, with D possibly matching TRBD1 (5 bases). The CDR3 spans 14 residues. Deletions cut 3 bases from V and 7 bases from J, with 13 bases between. Germline V gene sequence: CDR1 SGHRS, CDR2 YFSETQ. The DNA of the CDR3 is TGCGCCAGCAGCTCCGGGACCGAGGGTGAAAAACTGTTTTTT. Its protein product is CASSSGTEGEKLFF.

The chain employs TRBV7-2 and TRBJ2-5; D not resolved. Trimming removed 2 bases from V and 2 bases from J, with 6 bases in between. The CDR3 sequence is 13 residues long. The V gene's germline CDR1 is SGHTA and CDR2 FQGNSA. CDR3 DNA: TGTGCCAGCAGCTTATTAGGTCAAGAGACCCAGTACTTC. This encodes CASSLLGQETQYF.

The chain links TRBV7-2 to TRBJ1-2; 8 bases align to TRBD1. The CDR3 runs 15 residues. The V and J ends lost 0 bases and 5 bases, in that order; junction bases with no gene match: 5. Germline V gene data show CDR1 as SGHTA and CDR2 as FQGNSA. The CDR3 sequence: CASSLAVTGAYGYTF. The CDR3 DNA is TGTGCCAGCAGCTTAGCCGTGACAGGGGCTTATGGCTACACCTTC.

This clone was detected only a few times. The gene calls are TRBV7-3 and TRBJ2-3; possible D gene TRBD2, 6 bases. Germline loops: CDR1 SGHTA, CDR2 FQGTGA. The CDR3 covers 12 residues. Trimming removed 1 base from V and 14 bases from J, with 13 bases in between. As DNA, the CDR3 is TGTGCCAGCAGCTTAAACACCGGGACTTGGTATTTT. It translates to CASSLNTGTWYF.

The V and J genes are TRBV7-9 and TRBJ2-7; 7 bases match TRBD1. The CDR3 spans 13 residues. V was pared by 4 bases and J by 3 bases, with 3 bases of the junction left unmatched. Germline CDR1 reads SEHNR; CDR2 reads FQNEAQ (reference sequence). In DNA, the CDR3 is TGTGCCAGCAGCTCTTGGGACAGCTACGAGCAGTACTTC. This codes for CASSSWDSYEQYF.

This rearrangement joins TRBV7-8 to TRBJ2-3; D unresolved. The CDR3 spans 14 residues. CDR1 and CDR2 (germline): SGHVS, FQNEAQ. Trimming shortened V by 7 bases and J by 1 base, and 12 bases separated the two germline ends. The chain's CDR3 is CASTPPTGTDTQYF. The CDR3 bases are TGTGCCAGCACCCCTCCGACTGGCACAGATACGCAGTATTTT.